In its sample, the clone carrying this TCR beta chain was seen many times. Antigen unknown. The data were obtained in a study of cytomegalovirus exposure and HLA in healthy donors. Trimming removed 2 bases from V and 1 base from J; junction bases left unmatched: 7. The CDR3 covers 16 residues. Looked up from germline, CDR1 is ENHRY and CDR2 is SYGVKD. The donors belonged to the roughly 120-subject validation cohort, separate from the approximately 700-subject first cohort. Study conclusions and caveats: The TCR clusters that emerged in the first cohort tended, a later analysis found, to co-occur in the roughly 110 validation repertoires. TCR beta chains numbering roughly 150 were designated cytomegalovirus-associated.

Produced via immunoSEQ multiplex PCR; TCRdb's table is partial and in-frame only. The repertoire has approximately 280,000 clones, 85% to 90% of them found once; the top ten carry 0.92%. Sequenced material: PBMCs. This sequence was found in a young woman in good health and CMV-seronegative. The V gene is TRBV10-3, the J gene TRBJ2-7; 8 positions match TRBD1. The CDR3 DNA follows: TGTGCCATCAGTGAGGATAGGACAGGGAATTCCTACGAGCAGTACTTC. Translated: CAISEDRTGNSYEQYF.